A selection of T cell receptor beta chains follows, all from one sample in a study of T cell repertoires in aging, cancer and after chemotherapy. TCRdb re-called the multiplex PCR reads through MiXCR, storing one row per CDR3 protein. This sample has roughly 1,500 distinct CDR3 sequences, with under 25% found just once. The source material was blood. These receptors all come from a human donor with a solid tumor. The CDR3 runs from the conserved cysteine through the conserved F or W. The D gene is left open where the match is weak. A clone size is listed for some rows: how often the clone was seen (once, few, many), or a class if it is expanded.

TRBD2	TRBV30	TRBJ2-7	.	CAWSVGGMQYF	TGTGCCTGGAGCGTGGGGGGGATGCAGTACTTC
.	TRBV7-9	TRBJ2-1	.	CASSPGIASYNEQFF	TGTGCCAGCAGCCCCGGGATTGCCTCCTACAATGAGCAGTTCTTC
.	TRBV11-2	TRBJ2-7	.	CASSHGGTEQYF	TGTGCCAGCAGCCATGGGGGGACCGAGCAGTACTTC
.	TRBV5-1	TRBJ1-3	.	CASSPQVTSKTRSGNTIYF	TGCGCCAGCAGCCCACAGGTCACATCCAAAACGCGCTCTGGAAACACCATATATTTT
.	TRBV11-2	TRBJ2-3	few	CASSQKRRPGSDTQYF	TGTGCCAGCAGCCAAAAACGAAGGCCAGGCTCAGATACGCAGTATTTT
.	TRBV19	TRBJ2-3	.	CASNIRAPQYF	TGTGCCAGTAACATCCGGGCCCCGCAGTATTTT
.	TRBV29-1	TRBJ1-2	large	CSVERGTRHDGYTF	TGCAGCGTTGAGCGGGGTACGAGGCATGATGGCTACACCTTC
TRBD1	TRBV2	TRBJ1-5	.	CASRGDRGSGLPRAQHF	TGTGCCAGCAGGGGGGACAGGGGCTCTGGGCTCCCTCGTGCCCAGCATTTT
.	TRBV20-1	TRBJ1-6	few	CSARRTDHNSPLHF	TGCAGTGCTAGAAGGACGGATCATAATTCACCCCTCCACTTT
.	TRBV6-1	TRBJ2-5	large	CASSVHREETQYF	TGTGCCAGCAGTGTACACAGAGAAGAGACCCAGTACTTC
.	TRBV20-1	TRBJ1-4	.	CSVPSRSEKLFF	TGCAGTGTCCCCAGTAGGTCAGAAAAACTGTTTTTT
TRBD1	TRBV29-1	TRBJ1-1	large	CSVGGGTIPEAFF	TGCAGCGTTGGAGGGGGCACAATCCCTGAAGCTTTCTTT
TRBD2	TRBV7-2	TRBJ2-3	.	CASSLPSGGALGTQYF	TGTGCCAGCAGCCTCCCTAGCGGGGGGGCTTTGGGGACGCAGTATTTT
TRBD1	TRBV6-5	TRBJ1-6	.	CASSLAGGRGPLHF	TGTGCCAGCAGTTTGGCAGGGGGCAGGGGACCCCTCCACTTT
TRBD2	TRBV5-1	TRBJ2-1	.	CASSLVASGNEQFF	TGCGCCAGCAGCTTGGTCGCTAGCGGCAATGAGCAGTTCTTC
.	TRBV9	TRBJ2-3	once	CASSEDSGSVTDTQYF	TGTGCCAGCAGCGAGGATAGCGGAAGCGTAACAGATACGCAGTATTTT
.	TRBV5-4	TRBJ2-2	.	CASSSGLSQNTGELFF	TGTGCCAGCAGCTCGGGACTCTCCCAGAACACCGGGGAGCTGTTTTTT
TRBD1	TRBV24-1	TRBJ2-2	medium-sized	CATSDTRGPAGELFF	TGTGCCACCAGTGATACGAGGGGGCCCGCCGGGGAGCTGTTTTTT
TRBD2	TRBV24-1	TRBJ2-2	few	CATRNAGGDTGELFF	TGTGCCACCAGAAATGCGGGGGGTGACACCGGGGAGCTGTTTTTT
TRBD2	TRBV24-1	TRBJ2-1	medium-sized	CATSDLGASGRDEQFF	TGTGCCACCAGTGATCTTGGGGCTAGCGGGAGGGATGAGCAGTTCTTC
.	TRBV5-4	TRBJ2-7	medium-sized	CASSSPYEQYF	TGTGCCAGCAGCTCTCCCTACGAGCAGTACTTC
TRBD2	TRBV7-2	TRBJ2-3	medium-sized	CASSRSGARSTDTQYF	TGTGCCAGCAGCCGTAGCGGGGCTCGAAGCACAGATACGCAGTATTTT
.	TRBV6-1	TRBJ2-3	large	CIIRSTDTQYF	TGTATTATTCGGTCCACAGATACGCAGTATTTT
.	TRBV20-1	TRBJ1-1	few	CSARYLAGTEAFF	TGCAGTGCGCGGTATCTCGCGGGGACTGAAGCTTTCTTT
.	TRBV5-6	TRBJ1-3	medium-sized	CASSSDSSSGNTIYF	TGTGCCAGCAGCTCCGACAGTTCCTCTGGAAACACCATATATTTT